Below are 22 T cell receptor beta chains sequenced from a single sample in a study of regulatory T cells in long-lasting Graves disease. Library construction for TCR beta used iRepertoire HTBI primers and Arm-PCR of CDR3 regions. In TCRdb, the multiplex PCR reads were re-called with MiXCR into one record per CDR3 protein. This table has about 370,000 distinct CDR3 sequences, roughly 16% appearing once. Described time point: newly diagnosed GD, antithyroid drugs for less than 3 months. PBMC RNA was the source of the TCR library. The sample was peripheral blood mononuclear cells (PBMCs), taken at new diagnosis, from a patient treated with antithyroid drugs. Every receptor here comes from a female donor with Graves disease.

This clonotype came up many times. The chain is built from TRBV18 and TRBJ2-2; D perhaps matches TRBD1 (5 bases). V shed 8 bases and J shed 3 bases, with 10 bases lying between them. Germline CDR1 is KGHSH and CDR2 is LQKENI. The CDR3 is 13 amino acids. DNA for the CDR3: TGTGCCAGCACCGACAGTTACACCGGGGAGCTGTTTTTT. Amino acids: CASTDSYTGELFF.

This clonotype was detected many times. V is TRBV15 and J is TRBJ2-2; the D is unclear. Germline V gives CDR1 LNHNV, CDR2 YYDKDF (reference sequence). Between the trimmed V and J ends, which lost 0 bases and 7 bases, there was a span of 12 bases. The CDR3 loop spans 15 amino acids. Here the CDR3 DNA reads TGTGCCACCAGCAGAGAGGGCCTTGAGATCGGGGAGCTGTTTTTT. Protein product: CATSREGLEIGELFF.

A note on this clonotype: Given a far larger clone just one base away, this is likely a sequencing read error. V and J are TRBV6-9 and TRBJ1-1, with D tentatively TRBD1 (5 bases). The CDR3 is made up of 12 amino acids. The V end was cut by 5 bases, the J end by 8 bases, with 12 bases between. Germline CDR1 and CDR2: MNHGY and SVAAGI. The CDR3 spells CASSIGAAEAFF. The DNA of the CDR3 is TGTGCCAGCAGTATCGGGGCAGCCGAAGCTTTCTTT.

In its sample, this clonotype was seen a few times. V usage is TRBV13 and J usage is TRBJ2-3; D gene ambiguous. V lost 5 bases to trimming and J lost 3 bases, with 9 bases between them. The CDR3 is made up of 13 amino acids. Germline V gene sequence: CDR1 PRHDT, CDR2 FYEKMQ (reference sequence). The CDR3 sequence is CASSLVRTDTQYF. DNA of the CDR3: TGTGCCAGCAGCCTGGTTAGAACAGATACGCAGTATTTT. Full variable domain (remainder filled in from reference TRBV13 and TRBJ2-3): AAGVIQSPRHLIKEKRETATLKCYPIPRHDTVYWYQQGPGQDPQFLISFYEKMQSDKGSIPDRFSAQQFSDYHSELNMSSLELGDSALYFCASSLVRTDTQYFGPGTRLTVL.

This clonotype was recorded at least ten times. The CDR3 reads CSARGAGAGFYEQYF. DNA for the CDR3: TGCAGTGCTAGAGGAGCGGGAGCCGGATTCTACGAGCAGTACTTC. The chain couples TRBV20-1 to TRBJ2-7, with 8 bases fitting TRBD2. The CDR3 covers 15 residues. The germline V gene has CDR1 DFQATT and CDR2 SNEGSKA (reference sequence). The V gene end was trimmed by 1 base and the J gene end by 3 bases; junction bases not matched to a gene: 8.

The table lists this clonotype with many counts. The V and J genes are TRBV19 and TRBJ2-1; 7 positions agree with TRBD2. Germline V gene lookup returns CDR1 LNHDA and CDR2 SQIVND (reference sequence). This CDR3 contains 14 residues. With V trimmed by 7 bases and J by 3 bases, 6 bases remained unmatched. The CDR3 DNA is TGTGCCAGTAAAGGGCTAGCGGTCTACAATGAGCAGTTCTTC. Translating gives CASKGLAVYNEQFF.

This clonotype was counted ten times or more. This sequence joins TRBV20-1 and TRBJ2-6; D is perhaps TRBD1 (5 bases). V lost 0 bases, J lost 0 bases, and 18 bases lay in between. CDR3 length: 19 residues. Germline V gives CDR1 DFQATT, CDR2 SNEGSKA (reference sequence). CDR3 coding DNA: TGCAGTGCTAGAGATTTAGGGGCACTCCCGAGCTCTGGGGCCAACGTCCTGACTTTC. Translated: CSARDLGALPSSGANVLTF.

In this sample, this clonotype turned up many times. This chain uses TRBV28 with TRBJ2-3; 8 positions match TRBD1. The CDR3 is 15 amino acids. Trimming at V came to 9 bases and at J to 2 bases, leaving 10 bases not matched to a gene. Per germline, CDR1 MDHEN and CDR2 SYDVKM. CDR3 DNA sequence: TGTGCCAGTGAACCAGGGGGCTCGGTCACAGATACGCAGTATTTT. This codes for CASEPGGSVTDTQYF.

This clonotype was seen many times. The CDR3 region is CASSYGTGGIQPQHF. The CDR3 region has the DNA TGTGCCAGCAGTTACGGGACAGGGGGTATTCAGCCCCAGCATTTT. The chain couples TRBV6-2 or TRBV6-3 to TRBJ1-5; 11 bases align to TRBD1. CDR1 is MNHEY, CDR2 SVGEGT, per germline. The CDR3 has 15 residues. Trimming took 2 bases from V and 6 from J; bases not matched to a gene: 3.

Concerning this clonotype itself: This may be a read error, as it is one base from a much larger clone. The chain couples TRBV27 to TRBJ1-1; possible D gene TRBD1, 5 bases. Germline V gene data show CDR1 as MNHEY and CDR2 as SMNVEV (reference sequence). The CDR3 covers 15 residues. The V gene lost 0 bases and the J gene lost 6 bases, with 14 bases spanning the gap. CDR3 nucleotide sequence: TGTGCCAGCAGTTTATCGATAACGCAGGGAGCTGAAGCTTTCTTT. As protein: CASSLSITQGAEAFF.

This clonotype was observed a handful of times. This chain links TRBV4-3 with TRBJ2-1; 10 nucleotides match TRBD2. J was trimmed by 4 bases and V by 5 bases; bases with no gene match: 8. This CDR3 has 16 residues. The germline CDR1 and CDR2 sequences are LGHNA and YSLEER. CDR3 residues: CASSYQTSGVYNEQFF. CDR3 in DNA: TGCGCCAGCAGCTATCAAACTAGCGGGGTGTACAATGAGCAGTTCTTC.

This clonotype was observed at least ten times. The chain carries TRBV5-6 and TRBJ1-1; possible D gene TRBD1, 5 bases. Germline V gene sequence: CDR1 SGHDT, CDR2 YYEEEE. The CDR3 has 13 amino acids. V was pared by 3 bases and J by 7 bases, with 13 bases between. CDR3 protein: CASSWGSHGEAFF. CDR3 in DNA: TGTGCCAGCAGCTGGGGGAGTCATGGTGAAGCTTTCTTT.

This clonotype has more than one count but fewer than ten. This chain uses TRBV4-2 with TRBJ2-4, with D perhaps TRBD2 (5 bases). This CDR3 spans 17 amino acids. Germline V CDR1 and CDR2: LGHNA, YNFKEQ. Trimming removed 4 bases from V and 0 bases from J, with 16 bases in between. The CDR3 coding sequence is TGTGCCAGCAGCCCCACGGTAGCTGGACTAGCCAAAAACATTCAGTACTTC. It encodes CASSPTVAGLAKNIQYF.

This clonotype was seen many times. This chain uses TRBV2 with TRBJ2-3; no reliable D call. CDR3 length equals 12 residues. V was pared by 10 bases and J by 5 bases, with 13 bases between. From germline, CDR1 is SNHLY and CDR2 FYNNEI. The CDR3 here is CATQDGVDTQYF. CDR3 coding DNA: TGTGCCACCCAAGATGGGGTAGATACGCAGTATTTT. Together with reference TRBV2 and TRBJ2-3, the CDR3 gives the full variable domain: EPEVTQTPSHQVTQMGQEVILRCVPISNHLYFYWYRQILGQKVEFLVSFYNNEISEKSEIFDDQFSVERPDGSNFTLKIRSTKLEDSAMYFCATQDGVDTQYFGPGTRLTVL.

This clonotype appeared many times. The V call is TRBV28, the J call TRBJ1-1, with 7 nucleotides matching TRBD1. CDR1 and CDR2 (germline): MDHEN, SYDVKM. After removal of 2 bases from V and 4 bases from J, the junction contained 16 bases not matched to a gene. The CDR3 contains 18 residues. CDR3 region: CASSLRTGVWTRTTEAFF. DNA of the CDR3: TGTGCCAGCAGTTTACGCACAGGGGTTTGGACTAGGACCACTGAAGCTTTCTTT.

This clonotype occurred many times. The rearrangement uses TRBV12-3 or TRBV12-4 and TRBJ1-5; 7 bases agree with TRBD1. This CDR3 spans 14 amino acids. The ends lost 8 bases at V and 9 bases at J; junction bases unmatched: 13. CDR3 nucleotides: TGTGCCAGCGCATCGGACAGGTCCATGATGCCCCAGCATTTT. Amino acids: CASASDRSMMPQHF.

The rearrangement joins TRBV28 to TRBJ2-7; D tentatively reads TRBD1 or TRBD2 (7 bases each). The CDR3 sequence is 17 residues long. Germline V gene lookup returns CDR1 MDHEN and CDR2 SYDVKM. Trimming removed 10 bases from V and 0 bases from J, with 25 bases in between. The CDR3 DNA reads TGTGCCATCCAACCCCCAATAGGGGGCGGGAGCTCCTACGAGCAGTACTTC. This encodes CAIQPPIGGGSSYEQYF.

Many counts were recorded for this clonotype. The J gene is TRBJ1-1, the V gene TRBV7-2; 7 bases are a match to TRBD1. CDR1 and CDR2 from the germline V gene are SGHTA and FQGNSA. Trimming removed 5 bases from V and 4 bases from J; junction bases left unmatched: 4. The CDR3 extends over 13 amino acids. The CDR3 DNA reads TGTGCCAGCAGCCGACAGGGAGGCACTGAAGCTTTCTTT. Encoded protein: CASSRQGGTEAFF. Based on the CDR3 plus reference TRBV7-2 and TRBJ1-1, the full variable domain is GAGVSQSPSNKVTEKGKDVELRCDPISGHTALYWYRQSLGQGLEFLIYFQGNSAPDKSGLPSDRFSAERTGGSVSTLTIQRTQQEDSAVYLCASSRQGGTEAFFGQGTRLTVV.

The table lists this clonotype with many counts. The chain recombines TRBV3-1 with TRBJ1-2; D remains ambiguous. Trimming stripped 0 bases from V and 4 bases from J, with 6 bases between. The CDR3 spans 13 residues. Germline CDR1 reads LGHDT; CDR2 reads YNNKEL (reference sequence). The CDR3: CASSQEQGYGYTF. Written as DNA, the CDR3 is TGTGCCAGCAGCCAAGAACAAGGCTATGGCTACACCTTC.

Here the CDR3 reads CASSLRGSGDADTQYF. The CDR3 nucleotides are TGCGCCAGCAGCCTCCGGGGTAGCGGGGACGCAGATACGCAGTATTTT. The rearrangement joins TRBV4-1 to TRBJ2-3; 8 positions match TRBD2. The CDR3 sequence is 16 residues long. Germline V gene sequence: CDR1 MGHRA, CDR2 YSYEKL. V lost 4 bases and J lost 4; bases outside the gene matches: 10.

V usage is TRBV13 and J usage is TRBJ2-7; D tentatively fits TRBD1 or TRBD2 (5 bases each). The CDR3 consists of 14 residues. V lost 5 bases, J lost 2 bases, and 13 bases lay in between. Germline CDR1 reads PRHDT; CDR2 reads FYEKMQ (reference sequence). The DNA for the CDR3 is TGTGCCAGCAGCACCGGGACGTATGCCTACGAGCAGTACTTC. Translation gives CASSTGTYAYEQYF.

A remark on this clonotype: It may be a read error: a sequence one base away is much more abundant. This sequence joins TRBV27 and TRBJ2-1; 8 nucleotides line up with TRBD2. The ends lost 4 bases at V and 8 bases at J; junction bases unmatched: 22. CDR3 size: 19 residues. Germline assignment: CDR1 MNHEY and CDR2 SMNVEV (reference sequence). The CDR3 DNA reads as TGTGCCAGCAGTTACCAACTGCCGGGGATGGGACTAGTTCACGATGAGCAGTTCTTC. As protein: CASSYQLPGMGLVHDEQFF.